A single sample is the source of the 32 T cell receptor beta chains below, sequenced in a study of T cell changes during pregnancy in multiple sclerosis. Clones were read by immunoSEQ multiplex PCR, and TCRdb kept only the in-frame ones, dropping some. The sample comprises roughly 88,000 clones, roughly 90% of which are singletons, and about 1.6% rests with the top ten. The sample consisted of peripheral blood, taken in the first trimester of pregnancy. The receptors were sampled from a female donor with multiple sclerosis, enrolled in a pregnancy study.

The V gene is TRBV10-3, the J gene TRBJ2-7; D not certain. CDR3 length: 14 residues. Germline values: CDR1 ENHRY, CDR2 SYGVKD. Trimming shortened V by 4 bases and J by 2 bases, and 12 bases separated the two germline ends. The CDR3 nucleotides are TGTGCCATCAGTGCACTCCTCTCAACCTACGAGCAGTACTTC. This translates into CAISALLSTYEQYF.

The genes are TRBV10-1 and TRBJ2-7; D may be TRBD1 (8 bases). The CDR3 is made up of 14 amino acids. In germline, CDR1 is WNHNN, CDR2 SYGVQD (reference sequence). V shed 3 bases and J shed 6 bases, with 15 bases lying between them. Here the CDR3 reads CASSEAGQVLEQYF. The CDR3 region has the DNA TGCGCCAGCAGTGAAGCGGGACAGGTCCTCGAGCAGTACTTC.

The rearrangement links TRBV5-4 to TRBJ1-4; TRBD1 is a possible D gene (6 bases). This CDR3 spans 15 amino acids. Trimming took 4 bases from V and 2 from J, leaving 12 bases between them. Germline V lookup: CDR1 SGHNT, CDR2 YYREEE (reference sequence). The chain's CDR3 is CASSNQDSTNEKLFF. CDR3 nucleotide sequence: TGTGCCAGCAGCAACCAGGACAGTACTAATGAAAAACTGTTTTTT. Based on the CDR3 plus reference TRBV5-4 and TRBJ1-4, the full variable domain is ETGVTQSPTHLIKTRGQQVTLRCSSQSGHNTVSWYQQALGQGPQFIFQYYREEENGRGNFPPRFSGLQFPNYSSELNVNALELDDSALYLCASSNQDSTNEKLFFGSGTQLSVL.

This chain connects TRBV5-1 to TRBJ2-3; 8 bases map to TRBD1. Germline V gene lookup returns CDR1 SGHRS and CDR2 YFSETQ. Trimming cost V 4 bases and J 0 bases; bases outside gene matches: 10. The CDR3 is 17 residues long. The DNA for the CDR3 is TGCGCCAGCAGCCCGACCGGGACAGGAACTAGCACAGATACGCAGTATTTT. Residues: CASSPTGTGTSTDTQYF.

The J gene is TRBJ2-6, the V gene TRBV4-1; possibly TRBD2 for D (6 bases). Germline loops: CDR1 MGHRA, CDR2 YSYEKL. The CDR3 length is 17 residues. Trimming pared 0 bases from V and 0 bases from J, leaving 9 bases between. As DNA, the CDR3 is TGCGCCAGCAGCCAAGACAGGGACTTCTCTGGGGCCAACGTCCTGACTTTC. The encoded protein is CASSQDRDFSGANVLTF.

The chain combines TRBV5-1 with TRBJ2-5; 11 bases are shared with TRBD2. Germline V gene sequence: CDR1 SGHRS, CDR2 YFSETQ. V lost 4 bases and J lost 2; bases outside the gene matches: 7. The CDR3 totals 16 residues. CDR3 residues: CASSGGTSGAQETQYF. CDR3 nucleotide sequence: TGCGCCAGCAGCGGGGGGACTAGCGGAGCTCAAGAGACCCAGTACTTC.

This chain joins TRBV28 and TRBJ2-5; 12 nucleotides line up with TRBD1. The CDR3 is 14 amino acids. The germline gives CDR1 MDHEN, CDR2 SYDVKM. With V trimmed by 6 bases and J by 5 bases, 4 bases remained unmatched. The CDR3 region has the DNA TGTGCCAGCAGCGGGACAGGGGGCGGTGAGACCCAGTACTTC. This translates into CASSGTGGGETQYF.

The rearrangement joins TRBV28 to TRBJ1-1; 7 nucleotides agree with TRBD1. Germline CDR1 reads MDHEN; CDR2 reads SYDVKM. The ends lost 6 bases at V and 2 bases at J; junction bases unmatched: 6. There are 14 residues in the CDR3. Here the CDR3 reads CASRWRGPNTEAFF. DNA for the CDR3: TGTGCCAGCAGGTGGAGGGGGCCCAACACTGAAGCTTTCTTT.

CDR3 in DNA: TGCGCCAGCAGCTTGTTGGGGCAGGTTCCCCTCAATGAGCAGTTCTTC. Amino acid sequence: CASSLLGQVPLNEQFF. The chain couples TRBV5-1 to TRBJ2-1, with D perhaps TRBD1 (5 bases). Trimming removed 1 base at V and 6 bases at J, with 17 bases between. The CDR3 has 16 residues. Germline-derived CDR1 and CDR2 are SGHRS and YFSETQ.

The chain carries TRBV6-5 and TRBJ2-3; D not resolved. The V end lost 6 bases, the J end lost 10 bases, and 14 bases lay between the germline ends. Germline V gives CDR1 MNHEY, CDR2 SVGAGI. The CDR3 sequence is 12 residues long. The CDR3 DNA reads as TGTGCCAGCAGCCCTAAATTCATCCCGCAGTATTTT. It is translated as CASSPKFIPQYF.

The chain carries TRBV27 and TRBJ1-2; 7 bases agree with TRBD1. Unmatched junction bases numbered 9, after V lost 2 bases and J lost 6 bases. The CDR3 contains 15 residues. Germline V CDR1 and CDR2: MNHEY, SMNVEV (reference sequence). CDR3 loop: CASSLGPPGGHGYTF. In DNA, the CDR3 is TGTGCCAGCAGTTTAGGGCCCCCAGGGGGGCATGGCTACACCTTC.

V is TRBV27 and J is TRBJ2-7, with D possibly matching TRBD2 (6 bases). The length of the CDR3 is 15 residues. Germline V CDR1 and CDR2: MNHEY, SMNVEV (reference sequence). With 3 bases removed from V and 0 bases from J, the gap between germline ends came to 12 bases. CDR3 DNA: TGTGCCAGCAGTTTGCGGGGAGCTAGCTCCTACGAGCAGTACTTC. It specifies CASSLRGASSYEQYF.

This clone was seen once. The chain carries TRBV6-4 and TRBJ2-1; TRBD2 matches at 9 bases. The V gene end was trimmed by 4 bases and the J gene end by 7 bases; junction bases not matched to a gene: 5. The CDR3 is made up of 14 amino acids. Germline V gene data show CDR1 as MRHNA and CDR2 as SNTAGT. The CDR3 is CASSGTSVSNEQFF. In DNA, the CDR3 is TGTGCCAGCAGTGGGACTAGCGTTAGTAATGAGCAGTTCTTC.

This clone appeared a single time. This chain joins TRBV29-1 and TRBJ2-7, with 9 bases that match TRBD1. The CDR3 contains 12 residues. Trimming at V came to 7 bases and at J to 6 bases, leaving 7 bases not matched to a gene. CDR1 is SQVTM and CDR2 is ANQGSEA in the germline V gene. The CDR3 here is CSAQQGAGEQYF. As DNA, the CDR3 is TGCAGCGCCCAACAGGGGGCTGGCGAGCAGTACTTC.

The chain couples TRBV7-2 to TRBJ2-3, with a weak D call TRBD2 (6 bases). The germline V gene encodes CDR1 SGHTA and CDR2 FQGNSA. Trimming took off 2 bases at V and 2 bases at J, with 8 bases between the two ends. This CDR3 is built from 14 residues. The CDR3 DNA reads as TGTGCCAGCAGCTTACGGGACTTCACAGATACGCAGTATTTT. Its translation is CASSLRDFTDTQYF.

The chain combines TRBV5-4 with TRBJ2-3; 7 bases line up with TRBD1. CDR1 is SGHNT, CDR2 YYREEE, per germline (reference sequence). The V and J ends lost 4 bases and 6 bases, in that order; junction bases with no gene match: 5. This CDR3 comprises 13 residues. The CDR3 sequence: CASSRDSPDTQYF. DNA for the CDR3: TGTGCCAGCAGCCGGGACAGCCCCGATACGCAGTATTTT.

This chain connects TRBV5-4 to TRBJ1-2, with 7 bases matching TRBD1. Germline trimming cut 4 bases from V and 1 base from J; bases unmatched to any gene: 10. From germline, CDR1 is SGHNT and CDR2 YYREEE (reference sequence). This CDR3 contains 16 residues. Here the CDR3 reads CASSPLNRGINYGYTF. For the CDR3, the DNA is TGTGCCAGCAGCCCCCTGAACAGGGGTATTAACTATGGCTACACCTTC.

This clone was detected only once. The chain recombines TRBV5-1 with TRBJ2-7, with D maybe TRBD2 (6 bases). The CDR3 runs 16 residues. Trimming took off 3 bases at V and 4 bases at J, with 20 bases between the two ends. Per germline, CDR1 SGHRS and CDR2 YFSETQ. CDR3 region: CASSSSLGRDFYEQYF. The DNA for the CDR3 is TGCGCCAGCAGCTCGAGTCTGGGGCGGGATTTTTACGAGCAGTACTTC.

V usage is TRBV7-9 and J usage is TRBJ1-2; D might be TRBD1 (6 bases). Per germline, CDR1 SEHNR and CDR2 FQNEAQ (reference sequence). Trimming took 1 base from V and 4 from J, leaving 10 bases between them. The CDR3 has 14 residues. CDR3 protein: CASSLGAGVYGYTF. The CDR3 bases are TGTGCCAGCAGCTTAGGCGCAGGGGTCTATGGCTACACCTTC.

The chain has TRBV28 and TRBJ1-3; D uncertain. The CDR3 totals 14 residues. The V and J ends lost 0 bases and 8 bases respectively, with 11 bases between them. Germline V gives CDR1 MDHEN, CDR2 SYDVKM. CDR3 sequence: CASSLWSLGDTIYF. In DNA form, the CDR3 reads TGTGCCAGCAGTTTATGGTCCCTCGGAGACACCATATATTTT.

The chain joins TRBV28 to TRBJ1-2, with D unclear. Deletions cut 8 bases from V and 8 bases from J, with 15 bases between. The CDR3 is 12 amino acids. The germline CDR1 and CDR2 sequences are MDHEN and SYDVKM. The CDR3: CASLFGQKGYTF. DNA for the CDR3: TGTGCCAGCCTCTTTGGGCAGAAGGGCTACACCTTC.

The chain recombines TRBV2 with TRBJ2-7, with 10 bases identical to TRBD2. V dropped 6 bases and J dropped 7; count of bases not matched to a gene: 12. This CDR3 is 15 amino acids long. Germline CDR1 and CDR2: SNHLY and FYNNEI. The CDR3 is CASRPPGLALLEQYF. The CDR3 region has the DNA TGTGCCAGCAGGCCACCGGGACTAGCGTTGTTGGAGCAGTACTTC.

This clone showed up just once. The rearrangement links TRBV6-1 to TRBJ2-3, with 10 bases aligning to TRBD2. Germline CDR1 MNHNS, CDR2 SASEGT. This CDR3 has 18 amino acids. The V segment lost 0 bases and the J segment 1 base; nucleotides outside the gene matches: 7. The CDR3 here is CASSEALGLAGGTDTQYF. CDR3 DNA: TGTGCCAGCAGTGAAGCGCTAGGGCTAGCGGGAGGCACAGATACGCAGTATTTT.

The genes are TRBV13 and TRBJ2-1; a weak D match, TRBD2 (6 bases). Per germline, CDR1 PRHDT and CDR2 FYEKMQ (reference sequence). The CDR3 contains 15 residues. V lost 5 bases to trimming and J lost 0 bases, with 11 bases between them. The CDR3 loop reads CASSPRLGSYNEQFF. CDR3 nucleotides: TGTGCCAGCAGCCCCCGACTAGGCTCCTACAATGAGCAGTTCTTC.

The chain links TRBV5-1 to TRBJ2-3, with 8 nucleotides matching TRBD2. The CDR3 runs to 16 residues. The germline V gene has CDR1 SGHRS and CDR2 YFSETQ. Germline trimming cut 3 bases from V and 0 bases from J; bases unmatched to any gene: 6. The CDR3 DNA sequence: TGCGCCAGCAGCTACCAGCGGGAGAGTAGCACAGATACGCAGTATTTT. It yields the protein CASSYQRESSTDTQYF.

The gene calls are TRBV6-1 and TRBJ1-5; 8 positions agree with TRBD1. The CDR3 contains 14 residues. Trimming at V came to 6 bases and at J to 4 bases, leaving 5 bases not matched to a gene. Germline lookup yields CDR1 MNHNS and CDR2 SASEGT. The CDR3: CASSRTGLNQPQHF. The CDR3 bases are TGTGCCAGCAGCAGGACAGGGCTGAATCAGCCCCAGCATTTT.

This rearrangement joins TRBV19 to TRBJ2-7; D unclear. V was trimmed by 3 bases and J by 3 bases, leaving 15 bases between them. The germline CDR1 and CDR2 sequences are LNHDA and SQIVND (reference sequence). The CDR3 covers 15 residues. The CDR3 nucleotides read TGTGCCAGTAGTATTTTAGAGCGTCGGATCTACGAGCAGTACTTC. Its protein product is CASSILERRIYEQYF.

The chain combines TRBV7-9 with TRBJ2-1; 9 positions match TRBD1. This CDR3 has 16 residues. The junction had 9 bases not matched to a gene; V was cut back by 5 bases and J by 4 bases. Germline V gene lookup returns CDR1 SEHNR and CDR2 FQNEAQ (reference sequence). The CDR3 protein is CASSPPTGGPYNEQFF. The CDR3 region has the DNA TGTGCCAGCAGCCCACCGACAGGGGGTCCATACAATGAGCAGTTCTTC.

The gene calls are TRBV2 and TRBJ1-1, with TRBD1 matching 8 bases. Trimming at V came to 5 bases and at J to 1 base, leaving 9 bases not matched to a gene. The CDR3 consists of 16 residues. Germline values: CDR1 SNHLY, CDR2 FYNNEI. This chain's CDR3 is CASSHSRGPGNTEAFF. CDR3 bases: TGTGCCAGCAGTCACTCCAGGGGGCCAGGGAACACTGAAGCTTTCTTT.

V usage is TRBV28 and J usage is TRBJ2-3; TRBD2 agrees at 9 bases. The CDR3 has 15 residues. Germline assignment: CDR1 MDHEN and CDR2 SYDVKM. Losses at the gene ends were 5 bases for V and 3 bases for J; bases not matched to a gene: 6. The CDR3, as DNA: TGTGCCAGCAGTCAGGGACTAGCTCTAACAGATACGCAGTATTTT. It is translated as CASSQGLALTDTQYF. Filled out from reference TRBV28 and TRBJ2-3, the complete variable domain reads DVKVTQSSRYLVKRTGEKVFLECVQDMDHENMFWYRQDPGLGLRLIYFSYDVKMKEKGDIPEGYSVSREKKERFSLILESASTNQTSMYLCASSQGLALTDTQYFGPGTRLTVL.

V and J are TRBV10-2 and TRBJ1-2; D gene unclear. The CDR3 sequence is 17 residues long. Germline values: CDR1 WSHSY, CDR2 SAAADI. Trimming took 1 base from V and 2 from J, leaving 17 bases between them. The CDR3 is CASSEFSTRTLNYGYTF. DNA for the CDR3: TGCGCCAGCAGTGAGTTCTCTACCAGGACTCTGAACTATGGCTACACCTTC.

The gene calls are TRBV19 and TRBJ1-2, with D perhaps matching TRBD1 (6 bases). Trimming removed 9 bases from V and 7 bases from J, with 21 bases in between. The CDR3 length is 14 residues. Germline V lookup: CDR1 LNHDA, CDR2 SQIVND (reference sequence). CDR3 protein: CASIQGRGNGGYTF. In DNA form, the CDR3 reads TGTGCCAGCATCCAGGGAAGGGGGAATGGTGGCTACACCTTC.